These 11 T cell receptor beta chains were sequenced from one sample in a study of blood T cell repertoires in COVID-19. Sequenced by immunoSEQ multiplex PCR; TCRdb stores in-frame clones only, minus some. Among 450,000 or so clones listed, approximately 90% were seen once. Sequencing was performed on peripheral blood. The receptors here all came from a man aged 18 to 35 with COVID-19, enrolled during active disease.

The chain joins TRBV2 to TRBJ2-5; D remains ambiguous. V dropped 5 bases and J dropped 1 base, with 8 bases sitting between them. The CDR3 runs 13 residues. Germline V CDR1 and CDR2: SNHLY, FYNNEI. The CDR3 sequence: CASSLEIQETQYF. The CDR3 DNA reads as TGTGCCAGCAGTCTAGAGATCCAAGAGACCCAGTACTTC.

The genes are TRBV11-2 and TRBJ2-5; D may be TRBD1 (6 bases). The germline V gene encodes CDR1 SGHAT and CDR2 FQNNGV. V was cut by 1 base and J by 2 bases, with 11 bases left in between. The CDR3 runs 15 residues. The CDR3 nucleotides read TGTGCCAGCAGCTTAGGGGGGCGCCGACAAGAGACCCAGTACTTC. Encoded protein: CASSLGGRRQETQYF.

The CDR3 protein is CASSSGTGGTDTQYF. DNA of the CDR3: TGTGCCAGCAGCTCAGGGACAGGGGGCACAGATACGCAGTATTTT. The chain links TRBV11-3 to TRBJ2-3, with TRBD1 identical over 10 bases. Unmatched junction bases numbered 2, after V lost 4 bases and J lost 1 base. The CDR3 has 15 residues. Germline values: CDR1 SGHNT, CDR2 YENEEA.

The chain carries TRBV13 and TRBJ2-7, with TRBD1 as a possible D gene (5 bases). The length of the CDR3 is 13 residues. Between the trimmed V and J ends, which lost 2 bases and 10 bases, there was a span of 15 bases. Germline V gene sequence: CDR1 PRHDT, CDR2 FYEKMQ (reference sequence). The CDR3 bases are TGTGCCAGCAGCTTATCTATACAACAGGCACAGTACTTC. Its translation: CASSLSIQQAQYF.

The chain has TRBV7-3 and TRBJ2-1; D is possibly TRBD1 (6 bases). Trimming removed 5 bases from V and 9 bases from J, with 14 bases in between. The CDR3 length is 13 residues. Germline V lookup: CDR1 SGHTA, CDR2 FQGTGA. The CDR3 DNA reads TGTGCCAGCAGCACACCTACAGGGTCTGAGCAGTTCTTC. This sequence encodes CASSTPTGSEQFF.

The chain uses TRBV27 and TRBJ2-5; D may be TRBD2 (5 bases). Looked up from germline, CDR1 is MNHEY and CDR2 is SMNVEV (reference sequence). The CDR3 extends over 16 amino acids. Trimming removed 5 bases at V and 5 bases at J, with 21 bases between. The CDR3 loop reads CASSNPRAGRRETQYF. The CDR3 DNA reads TGTGCCAGCAGTAACCCCCGGGCAGGACGGAGGGAGACCCAGTACTTC.

This rearrangement joins TRBV4-1 to TRBJ1-6; D might be TRBD1 (5 bases). The CDR3 consists of 16 residues. CDR1 and CDR2 from the germline V gene are MGHRA and YSYEKL. With 4 bases removed from V and 9 bases from J, the gap between germline ends came to 19 bases. The CDR3 DNA reads as TGCGCCAGCAGCCCCCTCGGAGCAGGGCTATCTTCACCCCTCCACTTT. This sequence encodes CASSPLGAGLSSPLHF.

The chain joins TRBV5-1 to TRBJ2-7, with 12 bases lining up with TRBD2. The CDR3 covers 17 residues. Looked up from germline, CDR1 is SGHRS and CDR2 is YFSETQ. The V and J ends lost 3 bases and 2 bases, in that order; junction bases with no gene match: 9. CDR3 nucleotides: TGCGCCAGCAGCTGGGGTCGGACTAGCGGGGAACCCTACGAGCAGTACTTC. Amino acids: CASSWGRTSGEPYEQYF.

The chain recombines TRBV7-9 with TRBJ1-6; D uncertain. The length of the CDR3 is 15 residues. Germline CDR1 is SEHNR and CDR2 is FQNEAQ (reference sequence). V was pared by 1 base and J by 1 base, with 5 bases between. The CDR3 sequence is CASSLDGSYNSPLHF. Here the CDR3 DNA reads TGTGCCAGCAGCTTAGACGGGTCCTATAATTCACCCCTCCACTTT.

This chain links TRBV19 with TRBJ2-1; 10 bases agree with TRBD2. This CDR3 comprises 16 residues. CDR1 LNHDA and CDR2 SQIVND come from the germline V gene (reference sequence). With 3 bases clipped from V and 3 bases from J, the junction kept 5 bases outside the gene matches. The CDR3 DNA reads as TGTGCCAGTAGTATTAGTCTAGCGGGAGTCTACAATGAGCAGTTCTTC. Translating gives CASSISLAGVYNEQFF.

The rearrangement links TRBV7-6 to TRBJ1-3, with TRBD1 as a possible D gene (5 bases). The CDR3 has 11 residues. Germline V gives CDR1 SGHVS, CDR2 FNYEAQ. The ends were cut back, 5 bases at V and 9 bases at J, with 8 bases in the middle. The CDR3, as DNA: TGTGCCAGCAGCCCCGGGGGCACCATATATTTT. This sequence encodes CASSPGGTIYF.